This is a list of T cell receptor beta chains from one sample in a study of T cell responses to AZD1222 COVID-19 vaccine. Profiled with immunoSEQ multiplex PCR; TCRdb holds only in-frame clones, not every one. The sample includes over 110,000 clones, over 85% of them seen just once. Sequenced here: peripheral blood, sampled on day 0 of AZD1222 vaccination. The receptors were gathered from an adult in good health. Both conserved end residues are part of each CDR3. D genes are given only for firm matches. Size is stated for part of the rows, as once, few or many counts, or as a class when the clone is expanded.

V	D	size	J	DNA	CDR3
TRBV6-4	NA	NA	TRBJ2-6	TGTGCCAGCAGTCCCAGGGACTCTGGGGCCAACGTCCTGACTTTC	CASSPRDSGANVLTF
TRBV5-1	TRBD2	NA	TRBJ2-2	TGCGCCAGCAGCCCAGACAGGGGACCGGGACTAGCGGCCTCGAACACCGGGGAGCTGTTTTTT	CASSPDRGPGLAASNTGELFF
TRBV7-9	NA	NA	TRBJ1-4	TGTGCCAGCAGATCCCGGGCAGGGAATCGAGAAAAACTGTTTTTT	CASRSRAGNREKLFF
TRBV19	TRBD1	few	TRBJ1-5	TGTGCCAGTAGGGGGGACAGGGTAATATCCAGCAATCAGCCCCAGCATTTT	CASRGDRVISSNQPQHF
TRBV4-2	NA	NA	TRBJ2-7	TGTGCCAGCAGCCAACAGCGCGAGTGGGATCTCTCCTACGAGCAGTACTTC	CASSQQREWDLSYEQYF
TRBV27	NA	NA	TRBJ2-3	TGTGCCAGCAAGGGGCCGAGGGGAGATACGCAGTATTTT	CASKGPRGDTQYF
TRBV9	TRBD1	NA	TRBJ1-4	TGTGCCAGCAGCGCCGCCGGGACAGTAAATGAAAAACTGTTTTTT	CASSAAGTVNEKLFF
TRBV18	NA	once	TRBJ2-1	TGTGCCAGCTCACCACCATTCGGGTCGGACGGCTATGAGCAGTTCTTC	CASSPPFGSDGYEQFF
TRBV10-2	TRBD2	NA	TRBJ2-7	TGCGCCAGCAGGCCAGCGGGGTCGGCCTCCGAGCAGTACTTC	CASRPAGSASEQYF
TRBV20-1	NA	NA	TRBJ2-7	TGCAGTGCTAGTAGCCTCGAATCCTACGAGCAGTACTTC	CSASSLESYEQYF
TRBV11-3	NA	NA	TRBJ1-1	TGTGCCAGCAGCTTGGGGATATACACTGAAGCTTTCTTT	CASSLGIYTEAFF
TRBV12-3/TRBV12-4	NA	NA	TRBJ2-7	TGTGCCAGCAGTTTAAGGGGCTCCTACGAGCAGTACTTC	CASSLRGSYEQYF
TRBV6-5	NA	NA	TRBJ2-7	TGTGCCAGCAGTCCCTTTAGCGGCCTCTCCTACGAGCAGTACTTC	CASSPFSGLSYEQYF
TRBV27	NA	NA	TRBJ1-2	TGTGCCAGCAGTTTATGGGGGGGCGCGAGAGATGGCTACACCTTC	CASSLWGGARDGYTF
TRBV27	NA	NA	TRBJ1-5	TGTGCCAGCAGTTTATTTGGGGGGGCCGGGTTCAATCAGCCCCAGCATTTT	CASSLFGGAGFNQPQHF
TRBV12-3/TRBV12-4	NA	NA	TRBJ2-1	TGTGCCAGCAGCCCAACTCGGGATGAGCAGTTCTTC	CASSPTRDEQFF
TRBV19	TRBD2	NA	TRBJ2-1	TGTGCCAGTAGTACATTAAAAGGGACTAGCGGACGGACGTACTACAATGAGCAGTTCTTC	CASSTLKGTSGRTYYNEQFF
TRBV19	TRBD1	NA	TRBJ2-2	TGTGCCAGTAGTATCCGACAGGGATATAACACCGGGGAGCTGTTTTTT	CASSIRQGYNTGELFF
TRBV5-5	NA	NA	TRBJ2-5	TGTGCCAGCAGCCCCGGGGAGACCCAGTACTTC	CASSPGETQYF
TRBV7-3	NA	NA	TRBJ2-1	TGTGCCAGCAGCTTAGGGGTTCTGGACAATGAGCAGTTCTTC	CASSLGVLDNEQFF
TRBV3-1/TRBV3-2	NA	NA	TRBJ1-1	TGTGCCAGCAGCCAAATAAAAGGGAGGGATTTCTTT	CASSQIKGRDFF
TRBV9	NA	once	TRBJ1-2	TGTGCCAGCAGCTCCCGAATATACGGCTACACCTTC	CASSSRIYGYTF
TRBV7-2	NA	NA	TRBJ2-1	TGTGCCAGCCACCCTCGACCTTGGGGATACAATGAGCAGTTCTTC	CASHPRPWGYNEQFF
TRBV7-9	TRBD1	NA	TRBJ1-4	TGTGCCAGCAGCCCCGGCCCACAGGGGGCTAATGAAAAACTGTTTTTT	CASSPGPQGANEKLFF
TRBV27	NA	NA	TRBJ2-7	TGTGCCAGCAGTTTATTGCCCCCGCCGGACGAGCAGTACTTC	CASSLLPPPDEQYF
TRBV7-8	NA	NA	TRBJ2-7	TGTGCCAGCAGCTTAGGGGACACCCCGGGACGAAGTGGGTACTTC	CASSLGDTPGRSGYF
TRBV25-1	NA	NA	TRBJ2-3	TGTGCCAGCAAGGGACGTGGTGGGGCCCAGCGCACAGATACGCAGTATTTT	CASKGRGGAQRTDTQYF
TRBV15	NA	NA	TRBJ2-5	TGTGCCACCAGCCTGGAAGAGACCCAGTACTTC	CATSLEETQYF
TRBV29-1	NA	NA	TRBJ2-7	TGCAGCGTTGGGGGGCTGTGCGGGGGCGCGCAGTACTTC	CSVGGLCGGAQYF
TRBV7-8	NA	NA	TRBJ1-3	TGTGCCAGCAGCTTATGGATTATAGGGGGTGATTCCCAGCCCGGCGCTGGAAACACCATATATTTT	CASSLWIIGGDSQPGAGNTIYF
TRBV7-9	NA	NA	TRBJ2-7	TGTGCCAGCAGCTTATCCCGGGTAACCTACGAGCAGTACTTC	CASSLSRVTYEQYF
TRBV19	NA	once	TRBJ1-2	TGTGCCAGTAGTATCGGGGGGCCGGGTGGCTACACCTTC	CASSIGGPGGYTF
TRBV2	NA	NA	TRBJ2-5	TGTGCCAGCCTTTTCGACAGTCAAGAGACCCAGTACTTC	CASLFDSQETQYF
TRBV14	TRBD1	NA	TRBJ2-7	TGTGCCAGCAGCCCTGACTTCAGGGTACAGGGGACCGACTACGAGCAGTACTTC	CASSPDFRVQGTDYEQYF
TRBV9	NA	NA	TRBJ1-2	TGTGCCAGCAGCCCCAGAGGCATAAACTATGGCTACACCTTC	CASSPRGINYGYTF
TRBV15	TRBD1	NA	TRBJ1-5	TGTGCCACCAGCAGCGCTGGGACAGCACTCAATCAGCCCCAGCATTTT	CATSSAGTALNQPQHF
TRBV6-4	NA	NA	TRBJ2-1	TGTGCCAGCAGTGGCCGGGACACCCGCTCCTACAATGAGCAGTTCTTC	CASSGRDTRSYNEQFF
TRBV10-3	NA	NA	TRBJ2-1	TGTGCCATCAGTGCGGTAGACAGGAATGCCTACAATGAGCAGTTCTTC	CAISAVDRNAYNEQFF
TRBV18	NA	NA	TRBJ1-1	TGTGCCAGCTCACCACCCGGACAAAACACTGAAGCTTTCTTT	CASSPPGQNTEAFF
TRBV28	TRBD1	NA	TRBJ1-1	TGTGCCAGCAGCCATTTCGAGGGACAGGGAAACACTGAAGCTTTCTTT	CASSHFEGQGNTEAFF
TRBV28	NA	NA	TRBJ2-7	TGTGCCAGCAGTCCCTCAAGAGGGGCCCACGTGGAGCAGTACTTC	CASSPSRGAHVEQYF
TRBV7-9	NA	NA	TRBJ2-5	TGTGCCAGCAGCCCCGACAGGTTGGTGGGGGGAGAGACCCAGTACTTC	CASSPDRLVGGETQYF
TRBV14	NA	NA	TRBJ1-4	TGTGCCAGCAGCCAAGATCCCCAGGGCGGTGGAGAAAAACTGTTTTTT	CASSQDPQGGGEKLFF
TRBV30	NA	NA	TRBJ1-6	TGTGCCTGGGGGTCGGACCTACCATCTTCACCCCTCCACTTT	CAWGSDLPSSPLHF
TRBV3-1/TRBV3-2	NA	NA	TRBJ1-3	TGTGCCAGCAGCCAAGAACAATGGATAGCTGGAAACACCATATATTTT	CASSQEQWIAGNTIYF
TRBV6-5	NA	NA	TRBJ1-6	TGTGCCAGCAGCCAGTACAGGGATATTTCACCCCTCCACTTT	CASSQYRDISPLHF
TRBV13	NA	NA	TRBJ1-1	TGTGCCAGCAGCTCCACCGGGACCGGTGAAGCTTTCTTT	CASSSTGTGEAFF
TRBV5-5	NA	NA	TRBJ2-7	TGTGCCAGCAGCCCGGGACGGGGTAGCGGTCGTCTCACCTACGAGCAGTACTTC	CASSPGRGSGRLTYEQYF
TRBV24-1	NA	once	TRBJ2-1	TGTGCCACCAGTGATCCCATGGGGCGGGGTAGGGATGAGCAGTTCTTC	CATSDPMGRGRDEQFF
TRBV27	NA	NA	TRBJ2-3	TGTGCCAGCAGTTTCACAGCAGATACGCAGTATTTT	CASSFTADTQYF
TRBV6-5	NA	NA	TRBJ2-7	TGTGCCAGCAGCAGGGGCTACGAGCAGTACTTC	CASSRGYEQYF